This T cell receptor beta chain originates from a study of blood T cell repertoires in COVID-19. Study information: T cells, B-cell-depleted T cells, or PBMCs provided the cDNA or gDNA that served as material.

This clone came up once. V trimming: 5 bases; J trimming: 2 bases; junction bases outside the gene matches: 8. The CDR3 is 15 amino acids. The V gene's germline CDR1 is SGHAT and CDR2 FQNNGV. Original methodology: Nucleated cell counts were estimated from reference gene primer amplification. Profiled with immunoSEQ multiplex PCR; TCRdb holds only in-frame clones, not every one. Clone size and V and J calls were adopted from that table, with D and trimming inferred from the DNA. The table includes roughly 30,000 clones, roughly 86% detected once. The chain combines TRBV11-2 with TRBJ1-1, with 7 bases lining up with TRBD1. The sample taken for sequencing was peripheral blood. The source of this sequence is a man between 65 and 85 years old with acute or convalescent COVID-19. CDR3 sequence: CASSRFGQVNTEAFF. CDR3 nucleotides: TGTGCCAGCAGCCGTTTTGGACAGGTAAACACTGAAGCTTTCTTT.